Presented here are 12 T cell receptor beta chains from one specimen sequenced in a study of T cell clonality in common variable immunodeficiency. The repertoire was sequenced with immunoSEQ multiplex PCR; TCRdb's copy has only in-frame clones and lacks some. The specimen has some 38,000 clones, none found just once. Input material: peripheral blood mononuclear cells. The receptors stem from a person aged 18 to 70 in good health.

As to this clone: The read is 3 residues too short to cover the CDR3 end, so that end is filled in from the germline J gene. The chain joins TRBV7-4 to TRBJ2-7; 8 bases align to TRBD2. CDR3 length: 18 amino acids. Trimming took 1 base from V and 3 from J; bases not matched to a gene: 14. From germline, CDR1 is SGHVT and CDR2 SQSDAQ. The CDR3: CASSLGPAGGPPYYEQYF. Partial CDR3 DNA: TGTGCCAGCAGCTTAGGCCCCGCGGGGGGACCCCCTTACTACGAG.

This clone came up many times. Read data end 3 residues before the CDR3 end; the end is taken from the germline J gene. This rearrangement joins TRBV7-9 to TRBJ2-5; a possible D gene is TRBD1 (6 bases). Trimming pared 11 bases from V and 5 bases from J, leaving 18 bases between. CDR3 size: 13 residues. Germline CDR1 is SEHNR and CDR2 is FQNEAQ (reference sequence). The CDR3 reads CAGIPTGGETQYF. Partial CDR3 DNA: TGTGCCGGAATCCCGACAGGTGGGGAGACC.

Details on this clone: Its ends do not fully match the called genes, so a read error is possible. The CDR3 end is not reached by the read, which stops 3 residues before it; the germline J gene fills it in. This chain links TRBV7-7 with TRBJ1-5; D remains unclear. CDR1 SSHAT and CDR2 FNYEAQ come from the germline V gene (reference sequence). The CDR3 is 13 residues long. The sequenced CDR3 bases are TGTGCTAGCAGCTTAGGAGCAAATCAGCCC. Translated: CASSLGANQP. The CDR3 in full is CASSLGANQPQHF.

This clone was detected ten times or more. The read halts 3 residues ahead of the CDR3 end, with the missing end drawn from the germline J gene. This chain connects TRBV20-1 to TRBJ1-1; D remains unclear. Germline V lookup: CDR1 DFQATT, CDR2 SNEGSKA (reference sequence). This CDR3 comprises 16 residues. V shed 3 bases and J shed 5 bases, with 22 bases lying between them. The CDR3 protein is CSARNDYRVFRTEAFF. CDR3 DNA (partial): TGCAGTGCTAGGAATGACTATCGGGTGTTTAGGACTGAA.

The sample holds many counts of this clone. The sequence runs out 3 residues before the end of the CDR3; the remainder is reconstructed from the germline J gene. V is TRBV19 and J is TRBJ2-5, with TRBD2 matching 11 bases. J lost 1 base, V lost 3 bases, and 4 bases had no gene match. The CDR3 is made up of 16 amino acids. CDR1 and CDR2 (germline): LNHDA, SQIVND (reference sequence). The DNA read from the CDR3 is TGTGCCAGTAGTATGACCGGGACTAGCGGCCAAGAGACC. This sequence encodes CASSMTGTSGQET. The CDR3 reads in full as CASSMTGTSGQETQYF.

This clone has a count of ten or more. The observed sequence ends 3 residues before the CDR3 terminus, with the missing tail filled in from the germline J gene. This rearrangement joins TRBV5-1 to TRBJ2-7; the D is unclear. Germline values: CDR1 SGHRS, CDR2 YFSETQ. Trimming took off 0 bases at V and 4 bases at J, with 5 bases between the two ends. The CDR3 is 12 amino acids. The CDR3 protein is CASSLDWYEQYF. The covered CDR3 bases are TGCGCCAGCAGCTTGGACTGGTACGAG.

This clone was seen many times. The read halts 3 residues ahead of the CDR3 end, with the missing end drawn from the germline J gene. The chain uses TRBV6-2 or TRBV6-3 and TRBJ1-5; D call uncertain. There are 16 residues in the CDR3. Trimming left V 2 bases short and J 0 bases short, with 11 bases between. CDR1 is MNHEY, CDR2 SVGEGT, per germline. CDR3 region: CASSYRALGSNQPQHF. The sequenced part of the CDR3 DNA is TGTGCCAGCAGTTACAGGGCCTTAGGTAGCAATCAGCCC.

This clone was observed many times. The missing CDR3 end, 3 residues past where the read stops, is filled in from the germline J gene. The V and J genes are TRBV5-1 and TRBJ2-3; the D gene is possibly TRBD1 (6 bases). The CDR3 consists of 16 residues. Germline assignment: CDR1 SGHRS and CDR2 YFSETQ. V gave up 0 bases and J gave up 2 bases, with 13 bases separating them. The CDR3 here is CASSLGSQGYTDTQYF. CDR3 DNA (partial): TGCGCCAGCAGCTTGGGTTCCCAGGGGTACACAGATACG.

Many counts were recorded for this clone. The CDR3 end lies 3 residues beyond the end of the read and is filled in from the germline J gene. V usage is TRBV20-1 and J usage is TRBJ2-3; 12 positions match TRBD2. The CDR3 totals 14 residues. The junction had 0 bases not matched to a gene; V was cut back by 5 bases and J by 0 bases. Germline V gene data show CDR1 as DFQATT and CDR2 as SNEGSKA (reference sequence). Incomplete CDR3 DNA: TGCAGTGCTGGACTAGCGGGGAGCACAGATACG. Protein sequence: CSAGLAGSTDT. From start to end, the CDR3 is CSAGLAGSTDTQYF.

This clone came up many times. The read ends 3 residues shy of where the CDR3 ends; the end is completed using the germline J gene. The chain links TRBV5-1 to TRBJ1-1; 10 positions match TRBD1. This CDR3 has 16 amino acids. V lost 5 bases and J lost 1; bases outside the gene matches: 8. Per germline, CDR1 SGHRS and CDR2 YFSETQ. CDR3 DNA, as far as it was read: TGCGCCAGCAGTCGTACCGGGACAGGGGCGAACACTGAA. It specifies CASSRTGTGANTE. The full CDR3 protein is CASSRTGTGANTEAFF.

This clone was counted at least ten times. The DNA ends 3 residues before the CDR3 does, and the rest of the CDR3 is filled in from the germline J gene. The chain recombines TRBV20-1 with TRBJ1-4, with 9 bases lining up with TRBD1. V gave up 3 bases and J gave up 5 bases; unmatched junction bases: 4. This CDR3 has 14 residues. Germline V gives CDR1 DFQATT, CDR2 SNEGSKA (reference sequence). This CDR3 is CSARGTGTNEKLFF. The sequenced part of the CDR3 DNA is TGCAGTGCTAGGGGGACAGGGACGAATGAAAAA.

This clone was recorded many times. The sequenced CDR3 bases are TGCAGTGCTAGAGATTCCGGGACAGGTATTATCAATGAG. Its protein is CSARDSGTGIINE. In full, the CDR3 reads CSARDSGTGIINEQFF. The chain uses TRBV20-1 and TRBJ2-1, with 8 bases aligning to TRBD1. Read data end 3 residues before the CDR3 end; the end is taken from the germline J gene. V shed 0 bases and J 6 bases; nucleotides not matched to a gene: 10. The CDR3 has 16 amino acids. In germline, CDR1 is DFQATT, CDR2 SNEGSKA (reference sequence).